This T cell receptor beta chain was sequenced for a study of CD8+ T cells in alopecia areata. Study-wide results and limits: Tofacitinib significantly brought down scalp clonality and expanded CD8+ clones among top 100. Tissue-resident alphabeta T cells belonging to normal skin likewise get sequenced within scalp specimens. A great number of expanded lesional clones endured in scalp and blood during tofacitinib.

Details on this clone: Its antigen is not identified.

Following RNA extraction, reverse transcription yielded cDNA that acted as the sequencing template. Assay: immunoSEQ multiplex PCR; the TCRdb copy retains only in-frame clones and omits some. The data show some 190,000 clones, more than 60% seen once. The CDR3 runs 13 residues. Germline V lookup: CDR1 SGHRS, CDR2 YFSETQ. Trimming took 0 bases from V and 6 from J, leaving 6 bases between them. Indicated treatment: oral pan-JAK inhibitor, 5-10 mg twice daily. This specimen consisted of CD4+ T cells sorted from blood, obtained at approximately week 45, from a patient treated with tofacitinib. The chain combines TRBV5-1 with TRBJ2-2; no reliable D call. The TCR sequence derives from a human donor with alopecia areata. The CDR3 loop is CASSLELPGELFF. In DNA form, the CDR3 reads TGCGCCAGCAGCTTGGAACTACCCGGGGAGCTGTTTTTT.